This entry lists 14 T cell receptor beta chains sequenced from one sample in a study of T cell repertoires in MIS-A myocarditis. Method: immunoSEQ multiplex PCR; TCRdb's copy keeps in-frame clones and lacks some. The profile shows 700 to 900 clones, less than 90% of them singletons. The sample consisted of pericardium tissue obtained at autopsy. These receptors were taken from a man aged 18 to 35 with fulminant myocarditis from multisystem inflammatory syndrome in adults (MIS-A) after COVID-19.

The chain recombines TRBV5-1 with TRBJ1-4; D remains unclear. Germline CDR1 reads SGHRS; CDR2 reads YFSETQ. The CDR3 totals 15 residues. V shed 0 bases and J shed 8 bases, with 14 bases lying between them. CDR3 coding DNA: TGCGCCAGCAGCTTGGTTGGCGCTGTGGCGGAAAAACTGTTTTTT. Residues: CASSLVGAVAEKLFF. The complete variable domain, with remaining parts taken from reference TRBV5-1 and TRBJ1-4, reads KAGVTQTPRYLIKTRGQQVTLSCSPISGHRSVSWYQQTPGQGLQFLFEYFSETQRNKGNFPGRFSGRQFSNSRSEMNVSTLELGDSALYLCASSLVGAVAEKLFFGSGTQLSVL.

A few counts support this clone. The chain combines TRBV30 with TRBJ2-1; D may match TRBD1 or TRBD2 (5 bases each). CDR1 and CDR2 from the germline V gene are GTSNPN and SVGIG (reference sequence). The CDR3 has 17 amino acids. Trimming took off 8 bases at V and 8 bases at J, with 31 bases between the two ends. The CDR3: CARLPIGDPSSSHEQFF. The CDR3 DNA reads TGTGCCCGGCTTCCTATTGGGGACCCCTCCTCCTCCCATGAGCAGTTCTTC.

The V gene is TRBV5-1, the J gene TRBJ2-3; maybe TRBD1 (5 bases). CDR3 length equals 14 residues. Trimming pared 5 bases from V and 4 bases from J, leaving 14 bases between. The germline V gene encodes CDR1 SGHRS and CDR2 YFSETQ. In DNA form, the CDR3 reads TGCGCCAGCAGGCAAGGGGATGGGGCAGATACGCAGTATTTT. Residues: CASRQGDGADTQYF.

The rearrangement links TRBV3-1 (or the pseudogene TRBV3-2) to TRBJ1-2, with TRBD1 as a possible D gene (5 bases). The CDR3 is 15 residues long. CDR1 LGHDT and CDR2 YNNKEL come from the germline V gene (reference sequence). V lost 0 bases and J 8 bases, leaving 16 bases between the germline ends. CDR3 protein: CASSQEGVFWGGYTF. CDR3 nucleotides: TGTGCCAGCAGCCAAGAAGGGGTGTTCTGGGGGGGCTACACCTTC.

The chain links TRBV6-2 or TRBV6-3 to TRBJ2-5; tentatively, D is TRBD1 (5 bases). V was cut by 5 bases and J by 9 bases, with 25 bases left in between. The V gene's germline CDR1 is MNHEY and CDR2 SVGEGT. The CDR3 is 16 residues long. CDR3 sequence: CASSTLLIQGAWAQYF. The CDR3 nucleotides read TGTGCCAGCAGTACCTTACTAATCCAGGGCGCTTGGGCCCAGTACTTC.

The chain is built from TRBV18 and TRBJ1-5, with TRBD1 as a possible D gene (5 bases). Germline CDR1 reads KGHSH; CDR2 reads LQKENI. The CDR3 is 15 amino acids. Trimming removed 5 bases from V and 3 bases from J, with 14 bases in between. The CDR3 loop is CASSSGRGDNQPQHF. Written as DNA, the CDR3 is TGTGCCAGCTCATCGGGCCGAGGGGACAATCAGCCCCAGCATTTT.

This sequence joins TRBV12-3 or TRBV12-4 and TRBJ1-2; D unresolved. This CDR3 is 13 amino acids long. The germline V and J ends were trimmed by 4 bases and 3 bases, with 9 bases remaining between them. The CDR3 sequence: CASSSSGDYGYTF. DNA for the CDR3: TGTGCCAGCAGTTCCAGCGGCGACTATGGCTACACCTTC.

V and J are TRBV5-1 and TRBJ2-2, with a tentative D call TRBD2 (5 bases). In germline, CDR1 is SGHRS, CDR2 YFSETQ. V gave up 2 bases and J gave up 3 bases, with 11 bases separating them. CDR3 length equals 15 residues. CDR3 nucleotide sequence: TGCGCCAGCAGCTTCGACGGACTCGACACCGGGGAGCTGTTTTTT. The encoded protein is CASSFDGLDTGELFF.

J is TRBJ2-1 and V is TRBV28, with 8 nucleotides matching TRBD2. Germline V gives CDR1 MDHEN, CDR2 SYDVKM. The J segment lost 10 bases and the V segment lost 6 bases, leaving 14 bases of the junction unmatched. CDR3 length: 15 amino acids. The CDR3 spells CASRRAGTRNTEQFF. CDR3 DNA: TGTGCCAGCAGACGAGCCGGGACTAGAAACACCGAGCAGTTCTTC.

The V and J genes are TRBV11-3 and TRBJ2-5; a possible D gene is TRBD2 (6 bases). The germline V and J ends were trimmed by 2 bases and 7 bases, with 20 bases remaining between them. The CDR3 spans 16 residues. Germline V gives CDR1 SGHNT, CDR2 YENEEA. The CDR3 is CASSLSRDREKATQYF. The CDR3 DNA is TGTGCCAGCAGCTTAAGTCGCGACCGGGAGAAGGCGACCCAGTACTTC. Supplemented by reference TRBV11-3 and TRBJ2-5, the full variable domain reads EAGVVQSPRYKIIEKKQPVAFWCNPISGHNTLYWYLQNLGQGPELLIRYENEEAVDDSQLPKDRFSAERLKGVDSTLKIQPAELGDSAVYLCASSLSRDREKATQYFGPGTRLLVL.

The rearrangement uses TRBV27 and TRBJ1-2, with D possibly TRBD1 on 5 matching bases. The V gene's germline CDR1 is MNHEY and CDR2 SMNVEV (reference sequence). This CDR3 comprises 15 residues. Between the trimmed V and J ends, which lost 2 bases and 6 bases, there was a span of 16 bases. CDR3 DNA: TGTGCCAGCAGTTTAATCGGGGGGGAAGTTGATGGCTACACCTTC. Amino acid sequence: CASSLIGGEVDGYTF.

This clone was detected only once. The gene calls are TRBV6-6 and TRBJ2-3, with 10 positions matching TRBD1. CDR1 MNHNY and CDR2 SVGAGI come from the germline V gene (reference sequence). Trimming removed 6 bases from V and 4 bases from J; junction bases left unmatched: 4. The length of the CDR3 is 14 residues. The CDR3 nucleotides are TGTGCCAGCAGCCGACAGGGGGCGTCAGATACGCAGTATTTT. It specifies CASSRQGASDTQYF.

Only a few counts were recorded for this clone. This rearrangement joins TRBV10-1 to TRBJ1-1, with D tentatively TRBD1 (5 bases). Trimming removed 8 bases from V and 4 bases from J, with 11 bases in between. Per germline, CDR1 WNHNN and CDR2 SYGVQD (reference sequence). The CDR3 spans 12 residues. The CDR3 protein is CASPGRSTEAFF. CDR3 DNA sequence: TGCGCCAGCCCAGGGCGGAGCACTGAAGCTTTCTTT.

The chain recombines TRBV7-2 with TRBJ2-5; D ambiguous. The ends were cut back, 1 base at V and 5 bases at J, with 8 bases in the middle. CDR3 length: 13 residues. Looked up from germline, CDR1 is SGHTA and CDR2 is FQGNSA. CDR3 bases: TGTGCCAGCAGCTTAGGAGTAAGGGAGACCCAGTACTTC. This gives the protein CASSLGVRETQYF.